This T cell receptor (beta chain) emerged from a study of T cells after yellow fever vaccination. Across the study: SMART-Seq v4 Ultra Low Input served to prepare low-cell-number fractions. The study, taken as a whole, reports: The secondary response peaked faster, at day 5 versus 15, but was weaker. Among primary-vaccination clones, most reappeared after the booster, at almost 98% for CD4 and 85% to 90% for CD8.

V lost 6 bases to trimming and J lost 8 bases, with 17 bases between them. This CDR3 has 14 amino acids. Germline V gives CDR1 KGHSH, CDR2 LQKENI. Of note for this clonotype: Its antigen is not identified.

Synthesis of TCR cDNA relied on 5'RACE template switching, which attached a universal primer site and UMIs. TCRdb redid the calling of the 5' RACE reads with MiXCR, one entry per CDR3 protein. The sample has about 350,000 distinct CDR3 sequences, about 8.3% seen once; the top ten hold under 20%. This chain links TRBV18 with TRBJ2-1, with a weak D call TRBD1 (5 bases). The TCR was taken from a man younger than 35 who received the YFV17D yellow fever vaccine. This sample comprised PBMCs, obtained approximately 47 days after the first yellow fever vaccination. The CDR3 protein is CASSWVDFRDEQFF. Here the CDR3 DNA reads TGTGCCAGCTCCTGGGTAGACTTCAGGGATGAGCAGTTCTTC.